This is a list of T cell receptor beta chains from one sample in a study of blood T cell repertoires in COVID-19. This table comes from immunoSEQ multiplex PCR, and its TCRdb copy is limited to in-frame clones, with some not included. The sample yields roughly 320,000 clones, around nine tenths seen once. Sequencing was performed on PBMCs or T cells enriched from blood (not recorded which). Every receptor here comes from a woman aged 30 to 39 who had been exposed to COVID-19. The CDR3 runs from the conserved cysteine through the conserved F or W. Fields, in order: J gene, D gene, V gene, clone size, CDR3 length, CDR3 protein, CDR3 DNA. D genes are given only for firm matches. Rows may omit the clone size; those that give it use once, few, many or a size class.

J: TRBJ2-1
D: TRBD2
V: TRBV2
size: -
length: 14
CDR3: CASSESGGGDEQFF
DNA: TGTGCCAGCAGTGAAAGCGGGGGAGGCGATGAGCAGTTCTTC

J: TRBJ2-1
D: -
V: TRBV12-3/TRBV12-4
size: few
length: 13
CDR3: CASSSRVYNEQFF
DNA: TGTGCCAGCAGTAGCAGGGTTTACAATGAGCAGTTCTTC

J: TRBJ2-1
D: -
V: TRBV5-1
size: -
length: 15
CDR3: CASSFRDSEYNEQFF
DNA: TGCGCCAGCAGCTTCCGGGACTCTGAATACAATGAGCAGTTCTTC

J: TRBJ2-7
D: -
V: TRBV7-9
size: -
length: 13
CDR3: CASSSTGSYEQYF
DNA: TGTGCCAGCAGCTCGACAGGTTCCTACGAGCAGTACTTC

J: TRBJ2-1
D: TRBD2
V: TRBV7-2
size: -
length: 16
CDR3: CASSLSGTSSYNEQFF
DNA: TGTGCCAGCAGCTTATCCGGGACTAGCAGCTACAATGAGCAGTTCTTC

J: TRBJ2-1
D: TRBD1
V: TRBV6-5
size: -
length: 13
CDR3: CASGDRFWNEQFF
DNA: TGTGCCAGCGGGGACAGGTTCTGGAATGAGCAGTTCTTC

J: TRBJ2-5
D: TRBD1
V: TRBV29-1
size: -
length: 13
CDR3: CSVERDRAETQYF
DNA: TGCAGCGTTGAAAGGGACAGGGCGGAGACCCAGTACTTC

J: TRBJ2-7
D: TRBD2
V: TRBV5-4
size: -
length: 18
CDR3: CASSDRTSGGPASYEQYF
DNA: TGTGCCAGCAGCGATAGGACTAGCGGGGGGCCTGCCTCCTACGAGCAGTACTTC

J: TRBJ2-7
D: -
V: TRBV7-2
size: -
length: 13
CDR3: CASSLAGQGEQYF
DNA: TGTGCCAGCAGCTTAGCGGGGCAGGGAGAGCAGTACTTC

J: TRBJ2-3
D: -
V: TRBV5-1
size: -
length: 14
CDR3: CASNPGSGTDTQYF
DNA: TGCGCCAGCAATCCCGGGTCGGGCACAGATACGCAGTATTTT

J: TRBJ2-2
D: -
V: TRBV6-1
size: -
length: 17
CDR3: CASSERAGVRRTGELFF
DNA: TGTGCCAGCAGTGAACGAGCGGGCGTCCGCCGCACCGGGGAGCTGTTTTTT

J: TRBJ1-6
D: TRBD1
V: TRBV5-1
size: -
length: 15
CDR3: CASSLPDRANSPLHF
DNA: TGCGCCAGCAGCTTGCCGGACAGGGCGAATTCACCCCTCCACTTT

J: TRBJ2-6
D: TRBD1
V: TRBV11-3
size: once
length: 13
CDR3: CASSLTGDKGLTF
DNA: TGTGCCAGCAGCTTAACAGGGGATAAGGGCCTGACTTTC

J: TRBJ1-6
D: -
V: TRBV5-1
size: once
length: 18
CDR3: CASSLGRSGGSYNSPLHF
DNA: TGCGCCAGCAGCTTGGGTCGCTCCGGGGGATCCTATAATTCACCCCTCCACTTT

J: TRBJ1-4
D: TRBD1
V: TRBV7-6
size: -
length: 16
CDR3: CASSPGTAGANEKLFF
DNA: TGTGCCAGCAGCCCCGGGACAGCCGGTGCTAATGAAAAACTGTTTTTT

J: TRBJ1-2
D: TRBD1
V: TRBV5-1
size: -
length: 15
CDR3: CASSLGGTGAYGYTF
DNA: TGCGCCAGCAGCTTGGGCGGGACAGGGGCCTATGGCTACACCTTC

J: TRBJ1-2
D: TRBD1
V: TRBV9
size: -
length: 14
CDR3: CASSGYRGDYGYTF
DNA: TGTGCCAGCAGCGGTTACAGGGGGGACTATGGCTACACCTTC

J: TRBJ1-3
D: -
V: TRBV30
size: -
length: 17
CDR3: CAWRGAWGAFSGNTIYF
DNA: TGTGCCTGGAGAGGGGCGTGGGGCGCCTTCTCTGGAAACACCATATATTTT

J: TRBJ1-2
D: TRBD1
V: TRBV27
size: -
length: 15
CDR3: CASSLTGQAIYGYTF
DNA: TGTGCCAGCAGTTTAACCGGACAGGCCATCTATGGCTACACCTTC

J: TRBJ2-5
D: -
V: TRBV29-1
size: -
length: 13
CDR3: CSGEKGGTETQYF
DNA: TGCAGCGGTGAGAAGGGGGGGACGGAGACCCAGTACTTC

J: TRBJ2-3
D: -
V: TRBV3-1/TRBV3-2
size: -
length: 15
CDR3: CASSQDPGDLGTQYF
DNA: TGTGCCAGCAGCCAAGATCCGGGGGACCTCGGTACGCAGTATTTT

J: TRBJ1-5
D: -
V: TRBV11-2
size: -
length: 16
CDR3: CASSLRGGGLNQPQHF
DNA: TGTGCCAGCAGCTTAAGGGGAGGTGGTCTCAATCAGCCCCAGCATTTT

J: TRBJ1-2
D: TRBD1
V: TRBV12-3/TRBV12-4
size: -
length: 13
CDR3: CASSPRQGSGYTF
DNA: TGTGCCAGCAGCCCTCGACAGGGGAGTGGCTACACCTTC

J: TRBJ2-3
D: TRBD2
V: TRBV27
size: -
length: 17
CDR3: CASSHRSAGGFTDTQYF
DNA: TGTGCCAGCAGTCATCGTTCGGCGGGGGGGTTCACAGATACGCAGTATTTT

J: TRBJ2-5
D: -
V: TRBV11-2
size: -
length: 18
CDR3: CASSLGPRGGGTKETQYF
DNA: TGTGCCAGCAGCTTAGGCCCCAGGGGAGGGGGGACCAAAGAGACCCAGTACTTC

J: TRBJ1-3
D: -
V: TRBV7-2
size: -
length: 15
CDR3: CASSLGQGSGNTIYF
DNA: TGTGCCAGCAGCTTAGGGCAGGGCTCTGGAAACACCATATATTTT

J: TRBJ1-5
D: -
V: TRBV11-3
size: -
length: 16
CDR3: CASSSLEGLINQPQHF
DNA: TGTGCCAGCAGCTCACTTGAGGGACTCATCAATCAGCCCCAGCATTTT

J: TRBJ1-1
D: TRBD1
V: TRBV6-5
size: -
length: 15
CDR3: CASRVQGATWTEAFF
DNA: TGTGCCAGCAGGGTACAGGGGGCGACTTGGACTGAAGCTTTCTTT

J: TRBJ1-1
D: -
V: TRBV18
size: -
length: 15
CDR3: CASSRGGGLNTEAFF
DNA: TGTGCCAGCTCACGGGGAGGAGGGCTGAACACTGAAGCTTTCTTT

J: TRBJ2-7
D: TRBD1
V: TRBV10-3
size: -
length: 14
CDR3: CAISEQGARYEQYF
DNA: TGTGCCATCAGCGAACAGGGGGCAAGGTACGAGCAGTACTTC

J: TRBJ2-6
D: -
V: TRBV5-1
size: -
length: 15
CDR3: CASSAGGAGANVLTF
DNA: TGCGCCAGCAGCGCAGGAGGGGCCGGGGCCAACGTCCTGACTTTC

J: TRBJ1-5
D: -
V: TRBV5-6
size: once
length: 12
CDR3: CASSFSGQPQHF
DNA: TGTGCCAGCAGCTTTTCGGGTCAGCCCCAGCATTTT

J: TRBJ1-2
D: -
V: TRBV4-1
size: -
length: 14
CDR3: CASSFQGQPRGYTF
DNA: TGCGCCAGCAGCTTCCAAGGACAGCCAAGGGGCTACACCTTC

J: TRBJ1-6
D: TRBD1
V: TRBV7-9
size: few
length: 14
CDR3: CASSPTGGSSPLHF
DNA: TGTGCCAGCAGCCCCACAGGGGGCAGTTCACCCCTCCACTTT

J: TRBJ1-1
D: -
V: TRBV30
size: -
length: 15
CDR3: CAWSVGGTRNTEAFF
DNA: TGTGCCTGGAGTGTAGGGGGAACAAGGAACACTGAAGCTTTCTTT

J: TRBJ1-1
D: -
V: TRBV6-1
size: -
length: 14
CDR3: CASSEGGGTTEAFF
DNA: TGTGCCAGCAGTGAAGGCGGGGGGACCACTGAAGCTTTCTTT

J: TRBJ2-3
D: TRBD2
V: TRBV3-1/TRBV3-2
size: -
length: 18
CDR3: CASSQGILAGGFTDTQYF
DNA: TGTGCCAGCAGCCAAGGCATCCTAGCGGGGGGATTCACAGATACGCAGTATTTT

J: TRBJ1-1
D: -
V: TRBV3-1/TRBV3-2
size: -
length: 15
CDR3: CASSQEWSGGTEAFF
DNA: TGTGCCAGCAGCCAAGAATGGTCGGGGGGAACTGAAGCTTTCTTT

J: TRBJ1-4
D: -
V: TRBV25-1
size: -
length: 12
CDR3: CASTGGNEKLFF
DNA: TGTGCCAGCACCGGGGGTAATGAAAAACTGTTTTTT

J: TRBJ2-1
D: TRBD2
V: TRBV5-1
size: -
length: 16
CDR3: CASSLAGGTVTDEQFF
DNA: TGCGCCAGCAGCTTAGCGGGGGGGACGGTCACGGATGAGCAGTTCTTC

J: TRBJ2-3
D: TRBD2
V: TRBV9
size: -
length: 14
CDR3: CASGSSGGIDTQYF
DNA: TGTGCCAGCGGTTCTAGCGGGGGCATAGATACGCAGTATTTT

J: TRBJ1-5
D: TRBD1
V: TRBV12-5
size: -
length: 15
CDR3: CASGPGQGLGQPQHF
DNA: TGTGCTAGTGGTCCAGGACAGGGGTTAGGTCAGCCCCAGCATTTT

J: TRBJ1-1
D: TRBD1
V: TRBV4-1
size: -
length: 18
CDR3: CASSQDPDRGGLWTEAFF
DNA: TGCGCCAGCAGCCAAGACCCCGACAGGGGCGGTCTTTGGACTGAAGCTTTCTTT

J: TRBJ1-4
D: TRBD1
V: TRBV2
size: -
length: 14
CDR3: CASSDGQGNEKLFF
DNA: TGTGCCAGCAGTGACGGACAGGGGAACGAAAAACTGTTTTTT

J: TRBJ1-2
D: TRBD1
V: TRBV5-1
size: once
length: 15
CDR3: CASSPPQGASGGYTF
DNA: TGCGCCAGCAGCCCCCCACAGGGGGCAAGTGGTGGCTACACCTTC

J: TRBJ1-2
D: -
V: TRBV5-1
size: -
length: 13
CDR3: CASSLGKREGYTF
DNA: TGCGCCAGCAGCTTGGGGAAACGGGAGGGCTACACCTTC